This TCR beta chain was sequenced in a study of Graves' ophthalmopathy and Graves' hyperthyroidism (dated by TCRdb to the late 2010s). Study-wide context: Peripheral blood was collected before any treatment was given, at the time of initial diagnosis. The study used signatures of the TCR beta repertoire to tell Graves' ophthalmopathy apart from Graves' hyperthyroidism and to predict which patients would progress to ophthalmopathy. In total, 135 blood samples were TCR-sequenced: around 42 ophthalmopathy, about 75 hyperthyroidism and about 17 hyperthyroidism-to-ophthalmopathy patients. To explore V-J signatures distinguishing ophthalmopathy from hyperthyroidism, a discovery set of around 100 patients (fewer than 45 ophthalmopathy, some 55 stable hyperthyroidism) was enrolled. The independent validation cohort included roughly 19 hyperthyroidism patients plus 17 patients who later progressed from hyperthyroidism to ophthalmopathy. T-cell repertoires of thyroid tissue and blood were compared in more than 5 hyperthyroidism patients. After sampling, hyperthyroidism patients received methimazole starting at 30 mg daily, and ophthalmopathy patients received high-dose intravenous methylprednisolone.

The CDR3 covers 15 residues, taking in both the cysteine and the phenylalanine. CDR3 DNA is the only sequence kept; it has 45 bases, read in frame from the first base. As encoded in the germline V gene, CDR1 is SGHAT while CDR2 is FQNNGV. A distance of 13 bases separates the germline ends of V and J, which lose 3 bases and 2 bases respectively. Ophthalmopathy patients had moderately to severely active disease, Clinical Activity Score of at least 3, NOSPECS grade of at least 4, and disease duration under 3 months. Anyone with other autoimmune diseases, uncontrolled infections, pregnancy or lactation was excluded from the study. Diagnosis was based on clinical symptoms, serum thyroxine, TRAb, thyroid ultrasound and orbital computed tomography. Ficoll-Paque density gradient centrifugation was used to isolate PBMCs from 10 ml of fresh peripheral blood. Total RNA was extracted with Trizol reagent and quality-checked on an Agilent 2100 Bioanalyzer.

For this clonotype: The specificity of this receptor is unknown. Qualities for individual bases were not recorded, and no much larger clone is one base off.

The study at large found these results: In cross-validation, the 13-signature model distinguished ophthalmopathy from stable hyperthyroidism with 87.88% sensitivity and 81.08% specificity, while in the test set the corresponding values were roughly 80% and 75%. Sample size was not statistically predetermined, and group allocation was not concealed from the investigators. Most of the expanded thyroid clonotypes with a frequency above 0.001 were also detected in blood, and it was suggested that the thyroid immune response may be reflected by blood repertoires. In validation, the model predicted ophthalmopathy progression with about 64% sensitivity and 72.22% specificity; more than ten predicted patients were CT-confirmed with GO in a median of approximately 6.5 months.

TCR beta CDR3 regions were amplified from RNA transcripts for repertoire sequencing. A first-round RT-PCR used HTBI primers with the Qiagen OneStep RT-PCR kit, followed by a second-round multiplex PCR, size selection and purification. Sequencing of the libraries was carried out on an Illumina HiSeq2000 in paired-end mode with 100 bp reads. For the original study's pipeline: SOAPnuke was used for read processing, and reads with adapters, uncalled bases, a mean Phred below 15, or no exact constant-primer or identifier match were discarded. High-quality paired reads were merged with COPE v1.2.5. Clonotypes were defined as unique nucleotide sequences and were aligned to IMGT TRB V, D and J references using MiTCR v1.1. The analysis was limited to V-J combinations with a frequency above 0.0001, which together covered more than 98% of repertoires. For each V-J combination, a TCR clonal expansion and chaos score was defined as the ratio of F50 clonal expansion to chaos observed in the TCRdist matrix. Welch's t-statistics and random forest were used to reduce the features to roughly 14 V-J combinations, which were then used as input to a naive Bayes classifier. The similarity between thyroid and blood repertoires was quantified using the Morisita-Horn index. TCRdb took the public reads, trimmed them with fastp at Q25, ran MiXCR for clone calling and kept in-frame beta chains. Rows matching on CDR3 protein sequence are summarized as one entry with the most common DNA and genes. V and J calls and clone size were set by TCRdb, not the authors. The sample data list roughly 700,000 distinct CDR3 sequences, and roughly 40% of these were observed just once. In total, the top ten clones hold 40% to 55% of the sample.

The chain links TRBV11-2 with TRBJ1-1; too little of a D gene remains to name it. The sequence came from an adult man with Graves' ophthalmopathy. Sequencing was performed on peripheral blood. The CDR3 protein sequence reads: CASSFRLGVNTEAFF. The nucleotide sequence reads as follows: TGTGCCAGCAGCTTCCGACTCGGGGTTAACACTGAAGCTTTCTTT.